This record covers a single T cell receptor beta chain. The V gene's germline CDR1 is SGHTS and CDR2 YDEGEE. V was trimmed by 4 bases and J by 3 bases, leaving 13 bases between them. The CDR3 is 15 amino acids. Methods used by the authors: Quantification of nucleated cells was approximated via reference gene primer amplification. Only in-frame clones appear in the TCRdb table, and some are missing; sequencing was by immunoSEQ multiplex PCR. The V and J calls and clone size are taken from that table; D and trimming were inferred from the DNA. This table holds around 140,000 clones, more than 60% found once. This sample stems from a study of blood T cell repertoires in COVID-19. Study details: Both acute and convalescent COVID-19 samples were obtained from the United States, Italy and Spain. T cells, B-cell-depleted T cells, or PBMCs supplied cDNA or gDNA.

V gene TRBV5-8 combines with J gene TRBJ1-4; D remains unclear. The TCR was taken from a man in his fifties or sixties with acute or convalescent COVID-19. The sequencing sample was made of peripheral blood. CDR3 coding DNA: TGTGCCAGCAGCCAGTCGTGGCTGGCTAATGAAAAACTGTTTTTT. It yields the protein CASSQSWLANEKLFF.